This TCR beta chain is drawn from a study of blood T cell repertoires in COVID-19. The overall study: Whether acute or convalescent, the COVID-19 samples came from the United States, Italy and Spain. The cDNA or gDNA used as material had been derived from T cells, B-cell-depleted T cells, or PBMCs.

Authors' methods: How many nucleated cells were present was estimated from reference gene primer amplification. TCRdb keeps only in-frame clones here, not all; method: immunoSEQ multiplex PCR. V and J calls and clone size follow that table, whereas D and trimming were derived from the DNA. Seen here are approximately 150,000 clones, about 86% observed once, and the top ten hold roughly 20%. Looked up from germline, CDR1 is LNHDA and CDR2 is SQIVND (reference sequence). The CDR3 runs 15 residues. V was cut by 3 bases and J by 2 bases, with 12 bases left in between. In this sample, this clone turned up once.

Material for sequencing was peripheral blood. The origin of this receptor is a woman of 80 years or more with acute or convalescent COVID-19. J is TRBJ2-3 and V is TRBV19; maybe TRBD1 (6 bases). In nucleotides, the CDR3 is TGTGCCAGTAGTATTTCCAGGGGACCCACAGATACGCAGTATTTT. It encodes CASSISRGPTDTQYF.